This TCR beta chain was obtained from a study of control samples from healthy donors and cancer patients. V was cut by 7 bases and J by 3 bases, with 16 bases left in between. Germline lookup yields CDR1 SGHVS and CDR2 FQNEAQ. The CDR3 sequence is 14 residues long. Libraries were prepared by immunoSEQ multiplex PCR; TCRdb keeps only in-frame clonotypes and omits some of them. The sample consists of 170,000 or so clones, roughly 91% of them appearing once. The chain employs TRBV7-8 and TRBJ2-7, with D possibly being TRBD2 (5 bases). This sequence originates from a young man in good health. The sequencing sample was made of blood. The CDR3 nucleotides are TGTGCCAGCACCTCAGCGGTCTTTGGCTACGAGCAGTACTTC. Its translation: CASTSAVFGYEQYF. Complete variable domain (other parts from reference TRBV7-8 and TRBJ2-7): GAGVSQSPRYKVAKRGQDVALRCDPISGHVSLFWYQQALGQGPEFLTYFQNEAQLDKSGLPSDRFFAERPEGSVSTLKIQRTQQEDSAVYLCASTSAVFGYEQYFGPGTRLTVT.